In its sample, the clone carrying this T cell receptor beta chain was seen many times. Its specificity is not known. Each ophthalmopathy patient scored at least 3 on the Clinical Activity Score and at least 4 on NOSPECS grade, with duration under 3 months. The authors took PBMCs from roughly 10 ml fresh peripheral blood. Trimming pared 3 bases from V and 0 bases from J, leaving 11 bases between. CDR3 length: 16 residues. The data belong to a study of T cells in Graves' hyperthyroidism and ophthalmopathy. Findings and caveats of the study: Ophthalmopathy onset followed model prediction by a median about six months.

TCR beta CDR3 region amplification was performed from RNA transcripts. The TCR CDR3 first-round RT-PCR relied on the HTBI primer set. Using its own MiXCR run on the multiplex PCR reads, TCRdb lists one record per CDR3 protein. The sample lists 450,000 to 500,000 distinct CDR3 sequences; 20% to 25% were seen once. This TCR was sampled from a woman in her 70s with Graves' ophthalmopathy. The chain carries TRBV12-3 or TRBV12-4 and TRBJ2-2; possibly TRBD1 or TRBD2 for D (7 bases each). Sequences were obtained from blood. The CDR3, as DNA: TGTGCCAGCAGTTTGGGAGGGGGCGCGAACACCGGGGAGCTGTTTTTT. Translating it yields CASSLGGGANTGELFF.